The sequence of this T cell receptor (beta chain) was determined in a study of response to subunit inactivated influenza vaccine. Study-level results: Each seasonal flu vaccination may recruit only limited new T cells, authors suggested.

With respect to this clonotype: What it recognizes is unknown.

TCRdb redid the calling of the RT-PCR reads with MiXCR, one entry per CDR3 protein. The sample carries around 790,000 distinct CDR3 sequences, over 20% recorded once. The source was PBMCs from blood, collected 5 days after vaccination. The receptor was isolated from a middle-aged man who received an inactivated influenza vaccine.

The CDR3 coding sequence is TGTGCCATCAGTGAGTCGGGGACTAGCGGACGCACAGATACGCAGTATTTT. Amino acid sequence: CAISESGTSGRTDTQYF. V gene TRBV10-3 combines with J gene TRBJ2-3, with 11 nucleotides matching TRBD2. CDR1 ENHRY and CDR2 SYGVKD come from the germline V gene. V trimming: 0 bases; J trimming: 1 base; junction bases outside the gene matches: 3. This CDR3 contains 17 residues.